A selection of T cell receptor beta chains follows, all from one sample in a study of T cells in Graves' hyperthyroidism and ophthalmopathy. TCRdb passed the multiplex PCR reads through MiXCR, listing each CDR3 protein once. The repertoire includes about 710,000 distinct CDR3 sequences, around 17% of them detected once, and approximately 8.4% sits in the top ten. The sample taken for sequencing was blood. These receptors originate from a man aged 18 to 29 with Graves' hyperthyroidism. CDR3s include the opening cysteine and the closing phenylalanine or tryptophan. Fields, in order: clone size, D gene, J gene, V gene, CDR3 DNA, CDR3 protein. D genes are given only for firm matches. The size field is filled for only some rows; it gives once, few, many or a size class.

clone size: few
D gene: TRBD1
J gene: TRBJ2-5
V gene: TRBV20-1
CDR3 DNA: TGCAGTGCTAATCAACAGGGGCGGGAGACCCAGTACTTC
CDR3 protein: CSANQQGRETQYF

clone size: many
D gene: -
J gene: TRBJ1-4
V gene: TRBV7-9
CDR3 DNA: TGTGCCAGCAGCCCCCAGGGGGAAAAACTGTTTTTT
CDR3 protein: CASSPQGEKLFF

clone size: many
D gene: -
J gene: TRBJ2-1
V gene: TRBV7-9
CDR3 DNA: TGTGCCAGCAGCTCCACGAGCAGTGAGCAGTTCTTC
CDR3 protein: CASSSTSSEQFF

clone size: many
D gene: -
J gene: TRBJ2-7
V gene: TRBV20-1
CDR3 DNA: TGCAGTGCTAGAGATCTGCTAGCGTGGAACGAGCAGTACTTC
CDR3 protein: CSARDLLAWNEQYF

clone size: -
D gene: TRBD1
J gene: TRBJ2-2
V gene: TRBV24-1
CDR3 DNA: TGTGCCACCAGTGAACGGGACAGGTCGAACACCGGGGAGCTGTTTTTT
CDR3 protein: CATSERDRSNTGELFF

clone size: -
D gene: -
J gene: TRBJ2-3
V gene: TRBV20-1
CDR3 DNA: TGCAGTGCTAGAGACAGACTTCTTAGCACAGATACGCAGTATTTT
CDR3 protein: CSARDRLLSTDTQYF

clone size: many
D gene: -
J gene: TRBJ2-7
V gene: TRBV30
CDR3 DNA: TGTGCCTGGAGTGTACGGGCAAACCGGGGTTACGAGCAGTACTTC
CDR3 protein: CAWSVRANRGYEQYF

clone size: many
D gene: -
J gene: TRBJ2-1
V gene: TRBV7-2
CDR3 DNA: TGTGCCAGCAGCTTAGGGGGGCGGGTCTACAATGAGCAGTTCTTC
CDR3 protein: CASSLGGRVYNEQFF

clone size: many
D gene: -
J gene: TRBJ2-7
V gene: TRBV20-1
CDR3 DNA: TGCAGTGCCAGGTCAGGGGCGGGCTACGAGCAGTACTTC
CDR3 protein: CSARSGAGYEQYF

clone size: few
D gene: -
J gene: TRBJ2-7
V gene: TRBV20-1
CDR3 DNA: TGCAGTGCTAGAGATCGGCAGGGGACGAACGAGCAGTACTTC
CDR3 protein: CSARDRQGTNEQYF

clone size: many
D gene: TRBD2
J gene: TRBJ2-3
V gene: TRBV7-2
CDR3 DNA: TGTTCCAGCGGGAGGGTCACAGATACGCAGTATTTT
CDR3 protein: CSSGRVTDTQYF

clone size: many
D gene: TRBD1
J gene: TRBJ2-1
V gene: TRBV18
CDR3 DNA: TGTGCCAGCTCACCAACGCCGGGACAGATGATTTACAATGAGCAGTTCTTC
CDR3 protein: CASSPTPGQMIYNEQFF

clone size: many
D gene: TRBD2
J gene: TRBJ2-7
V gene: TRBV20-1
CDR3 DNA: TGCAGTGCAAAGGGAAGCGGGAGATTCGATCGGGGGGGCTACGAGCAGTACTTC
CDR3 protein: CSAKGSGRFDRGGYEQYF

clone size: few
D gene: -
J gene: TRBJ1-1
V gene: TRBV5-1
CDR3 DNA: TGCGCCAGCAGCCCCCGTAGGCCGGGCAGGAACACTGAAGCTTTCTTT
CDR3 protein: CASSPRRPGRNTEAFF

clone size: many
D gene: TRBD2
J gene: TRBJ2-5
V gene: TRBV20-1
CDR3 DNA: TGCAGTGCTAGTTCTAGCGGGCCGAAAGGAGAGACCCAGTACTTC
CDR3 protein: CSASSSGPKGETQYF

clone size: -
D gene: -
J gene: TRBJ2-2
V gene: TRBV11-2
CDR3 DNA: TGTGCCAGCAGCTCCGTGCGGGGCCGGGGCACCGGGGAGCTGTTTTTT
CDR3 protein: CASSSVRGRGTGELFF

clone size: -
D gene: -
J gene: TRBJ2-3
V gene: TRBV12-3/TRBV12-4
CDR3 DNA: TGTGCCAGCAGTTTTATGGCCGCCCACACAGATACGCAGTATTTT
CDR3 protein: CASSFMAAHTDTQYF

clone size: -
D gene: -
J gene: TRBJ2-7
V gene: TRBV12-3/TRBV12-4
CDR3 DNA: TGTGCCAGCAGTTTAATGGACCGATCCTACGAGCAGTACTTC
CDR3 protein: CASSLMDRSYEQYF

clone size: few
D gene: TRBD2
J gene: TRBJ2-1
V gene: TRBV20-1
CDR3 DNA: TGCAGTGCCGAACACCTAGCGGGATTATACAATGAGCAGTTCTTC
CDR3 protein: CSAEHLAGLYNEQFF

clone size: many
D gene: -
J gene: TRBJ2-7
V gene: TRBV7-9
CDR3 DNA: TGTGCCAGCAGCCCCGACTACTCCTACGAGCAGTACTTC
CDR3 protein: CASSPDYSYEQYF

clone size: few
D gene: TRBD1
J gene: TRBJ2-4
V gene: TRBV28
CDR3 DNA: TGTGCCAGCAGTGTTATAACAGGGGTTCTAGGGAAAAACATTCAGTACTTC
CDR3 protein: CASSVITGVLGKNIQYF

clone size: many
D gene: TRBD2
J gene: TRBJ2-7
V gene: TRBV2
CDR3 DNA: TGTGCCAGCAGTGTAGACCTGGCGGGAGGAAACGAGCAGTACTTC
CDR3 protein: CASSVDLAGGNEQYF

clone size: many
D gene: TRBD2
J gene: TRBJ2-1
V gene: TRBV12-3/TRBV12-4
CDR3 DNA: TGTGCCAGCAGTCGAGGGACTAGCGGGATCTACAATGAGCAGTTCTTC
CDR3 protein: CASSRGTSGIYNEQFF

clone size: many
D gene: TRBD2
J gene: TRBJ2-3
V gene: TRBV20-1
CDR3 DNA: TGCAGTGCTCCCGGGGGGGGGCTTTGGGGAGATACGCAGTATTTT
CDR3 protein: CSAPGGGLWGDTQYF

clone size: -
D gene: -
J gene: TRBJ1-6
V gene: TRBV9
CDR3 DNA: TGTGCCAGCAGCACTAGTAGGGGGTCCTATAATTCACCCCTCCACTTT
CDR3 protein: CASSTSRGSYNSPLHF

clone size: few
D gene: -
J gene: TRBJ1-3
V gene: TRBV15
CDR3 DNA: TGTGCCACCAGCCCTTTAGGGTCGGTATACACCATATATTTT
CDR3 protein: CATSPLGSVYTIYF

clone size: -
D gene: -
J gene: TRBJ1-2
V gene: TRBV6-2/TRBV6-3
CDR3 DNA: TGTGCCAGCAGTTGGGACATAAAGGGAGGCTACACCTTC
CDR3 protein: CASSWDIKGGYTF

clone size: -
D gene: TRBD2
J gene: TRBJ2-7
V gene: TRBV20-1
CDR3 DNA: TGCAGTGCTAGGAGAGCGGGAGAGGGCGAGCAGTACTTC
CDR3 protein: CSARRAGEGEQYF

clone size: -
D gene: TRBD2
J gene: TRBJ2-1
V gene: TRBV4-1
CDR3 DNA: TGCGCCAGCAGTCGCGGGGGACTAGCGGGGATTTACAATGAGCAGTTCTTC
CDR3 protein: CASSRGGLAGIYNEQFF

clone size: few
D gene: -
J gene: TRBJ2-4
V gene: TRBV5-1
CDR3 DNA: TGCGCCAGCAGCCGTTGGACAGAAGGCAAAAACATTCAGTACTTC
CDR3 protein: CASSRWTEGKNIQYF

clone size: many
D gene: TRBD2
J gene: TRBJ2-5
V gene: TRBV6-1
CDR3 DNA: TGTGCCAGCAGTCCGACTAGCGGGAGTCTTGAGACCCAGTACTTC
CDR3 protein: CASSPTSGSLETQYF